This TCR beta chain is from a study of blood T cell repertoires in COVID-19. Study overall: T cells, B-cell-depleted T cells, or PBMCs supplied cDNA or gDNA.

TCRdb's copy holds only in-frame clones and misses some; the assay was immunoSEQ multiplex PCR. The data show 150,000 to 200,000 clones, with about 86% seen just once and 7.5% to 10% held by the top ten. CDR3 length: 12 amino acids. Germline V CDR1 and CDR2: MNHEY, SVGAGI. V lost 0 bases to trimming and J lost 7 bases, with 7 bases between them. This clone was seen only a few times. Material for sequencing was peripheral blood. The sequence was obtained from a man in his fifties with active or convalescent COVID-19. V usage is TRBV6-5 and J usage is TRBJ2-7; D ambiguous. CDR3 nucleotide sequence: TGTGCCAGCAGTTACTCCGGTCGAGAGCAGTACTTC. Protein: CASSYSGREQYF.